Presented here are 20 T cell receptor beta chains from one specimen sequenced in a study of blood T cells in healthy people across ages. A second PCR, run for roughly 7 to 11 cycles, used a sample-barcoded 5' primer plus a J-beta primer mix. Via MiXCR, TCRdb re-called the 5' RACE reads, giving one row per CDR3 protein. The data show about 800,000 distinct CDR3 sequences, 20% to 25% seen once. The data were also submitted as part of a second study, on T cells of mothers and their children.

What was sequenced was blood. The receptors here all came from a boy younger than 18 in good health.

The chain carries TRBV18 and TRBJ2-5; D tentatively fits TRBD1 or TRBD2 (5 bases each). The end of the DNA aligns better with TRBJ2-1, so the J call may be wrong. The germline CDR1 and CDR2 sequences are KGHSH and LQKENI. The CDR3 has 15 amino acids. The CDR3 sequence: CASSPPRDGSNEQFF. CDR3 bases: TGTGCCAGCTCACCACCCAGGGACGGAAGTAATGAGCAGTTCTTC.

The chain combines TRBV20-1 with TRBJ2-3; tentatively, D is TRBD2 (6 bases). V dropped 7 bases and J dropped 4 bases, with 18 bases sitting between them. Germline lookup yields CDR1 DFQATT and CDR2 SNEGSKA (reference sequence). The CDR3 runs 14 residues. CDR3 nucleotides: TGCAGTGGCAGGAGGGACTCAAACGCAGATACGCAGTATTTT. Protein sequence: CSGRRDSNADTQYF.

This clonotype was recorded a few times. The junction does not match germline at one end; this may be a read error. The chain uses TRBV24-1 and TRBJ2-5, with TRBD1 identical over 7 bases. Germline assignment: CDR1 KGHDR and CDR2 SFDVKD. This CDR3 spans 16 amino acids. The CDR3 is CATSDNRDSYQETQYF. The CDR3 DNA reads TGCGCCACCAGTGACAACCGGGACAGCTACCAAGAGACCCAGTACTTC.

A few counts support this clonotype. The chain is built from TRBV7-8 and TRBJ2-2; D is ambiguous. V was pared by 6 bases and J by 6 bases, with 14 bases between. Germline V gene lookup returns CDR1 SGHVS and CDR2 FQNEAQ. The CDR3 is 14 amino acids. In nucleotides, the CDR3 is TGTGCCAGCAGATTAATCGTCGGTCCCGGGGAGCTGTTTTTT. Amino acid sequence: CASRLIVGPGELFF.

CDR3 nucleotide sequence: TGCAGTGCTAGAGATGGCTCCGGGACTAGGAGCTCCTACGAGCAGTACTTC. This encodes CSARDGSGTRSSYEQYF. The chain has TRBV20-1 and TRBJ2-5; 8 bases agree with TRBD2. The J call may be incorrect, as the DNA end agrees better with TRBJ2-7. CDR3 length: 17 residues. CDR1 is DFQATT and CDR2 is SNEGSKA in the germline V gene (reference sequence).

In nucleotides, the CDR3 is TGTGCCAGCAGCGACCTCATGGGAGGGCAGTTCTTC. Encoded protein: CASSDLMGGQFF. The chain employs TRBV7-9 and TRBJ2-1; D may be TRBD2 (6 bases). Germline CDR1 is SEHNR and CDR2 is FQNEAQ (reference sequence). CDR3 length: 12 residues. Trimming left V 5 bases short and J 12 bases short, with 14 bases between. The whole variable domain, remainder taken from reference TRBV7-9 and TRBJ2-1, is DTGVSQNPRHKITKRGQNVTFRCDPISEHNRLYWYRQTLGQGPEFLTYFQNEAQLEKSRLLSDRFSAERPKGSFSTLEIQRTEQGDSAMYLCASSDLMGGQFFGPGTRLTVL.

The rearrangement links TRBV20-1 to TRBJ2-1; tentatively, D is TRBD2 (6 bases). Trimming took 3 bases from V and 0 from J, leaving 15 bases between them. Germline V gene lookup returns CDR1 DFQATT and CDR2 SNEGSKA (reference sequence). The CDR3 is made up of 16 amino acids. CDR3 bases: TGCAGTGCTAGGGGGAAATGGGAGGTCTCCTACAATGAGCAGTTCTTC. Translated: CSARGKWEVSYNEQFF.

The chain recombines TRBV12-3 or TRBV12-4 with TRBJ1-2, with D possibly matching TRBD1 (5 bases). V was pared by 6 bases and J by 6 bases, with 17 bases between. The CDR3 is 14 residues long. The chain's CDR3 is CASRPGAGGDGYTF. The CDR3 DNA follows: TGTGCCAGCAGGCCGGGAGCGGGGGGGGATGGCTACACCTTC.

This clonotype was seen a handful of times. This CDR3 reads CSVAGQYYNEQFF. The CDR3 bases are TGCAGCGTTGCGGGACAGTATTACAATGAGCAGTTCTTC. The chain recombines TRBV29-1 with TRBJ2-1; 7 bases agree with TRBD1. V lost 4 bases to trimming and J lost 4 bases; unmatched junction nucleotides: 4. Per the germline V gene, CDR1 is SQVTM and CDR2 is ANQGSEA. The CDR3 covers 13 residues.

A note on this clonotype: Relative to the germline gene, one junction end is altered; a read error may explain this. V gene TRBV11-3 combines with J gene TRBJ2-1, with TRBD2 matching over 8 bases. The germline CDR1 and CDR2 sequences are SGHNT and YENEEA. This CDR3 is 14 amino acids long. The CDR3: CAGSAQGTSNEQFF. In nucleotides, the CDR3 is TGTGCCGGCAGCGCCCAGGGGACTAGCAATGAGCAGTTCTTC.

The CDR3 DNA is TGTGCCAGCAGTCCACAGACCGGCGAGCAGTACTTC. Protein sequence: CASSPQTGEQYF. The rearrangement joins TRBV28 to TRBJ2-5, with D hard to call. The J call may be in error: the DNA end matches TRBJ2-7 better. The length of the CDR3 is 12 residues. Per the germline V gene, CDR1 is MDHEN and CDR2 is SYDVKM.

The CDR3 DNA reads TGCAGTGCTAGAGACCGGGACATCCAAGAGACCCAGTACTTC. Translated, it gives CSARDRDIQETQYF. The chain recombines TRBV20-1 with TRBJ2-5; a possible D gene is TRBD1 (6 bases). Germline values: CDR1 DFQATT, CDR2 SNEGSKA (reference sequence). Trimming took off 0 bases at V and 1 base at J, with 9 bases between the two ends. The length of the CDR3 is 14 residues.

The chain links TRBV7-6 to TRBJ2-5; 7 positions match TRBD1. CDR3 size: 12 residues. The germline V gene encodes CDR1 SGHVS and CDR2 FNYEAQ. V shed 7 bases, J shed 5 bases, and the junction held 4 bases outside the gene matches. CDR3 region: CASNTGVETQYF. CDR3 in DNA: TGTGCCAGCAATACAGGGGTGGAGACCCAGTACTTC.

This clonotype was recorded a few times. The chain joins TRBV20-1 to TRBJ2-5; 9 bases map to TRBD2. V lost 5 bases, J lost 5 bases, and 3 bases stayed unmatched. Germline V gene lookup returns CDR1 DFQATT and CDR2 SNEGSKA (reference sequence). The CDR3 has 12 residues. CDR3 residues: CSAVSGSETQYF. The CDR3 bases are TGCAGTGCTGTTAGCGGGAGTGAGACCCAGTACTTC.

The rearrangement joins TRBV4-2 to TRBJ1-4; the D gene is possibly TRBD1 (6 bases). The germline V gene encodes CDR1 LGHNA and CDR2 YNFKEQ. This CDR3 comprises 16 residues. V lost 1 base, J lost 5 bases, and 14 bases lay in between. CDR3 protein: CASSQVVRGTNEKLFF. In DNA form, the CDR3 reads TGTGCCAGCAGCCAAGTGGTCAGGGGTACAAATGAAAAACTGTTTTTT.

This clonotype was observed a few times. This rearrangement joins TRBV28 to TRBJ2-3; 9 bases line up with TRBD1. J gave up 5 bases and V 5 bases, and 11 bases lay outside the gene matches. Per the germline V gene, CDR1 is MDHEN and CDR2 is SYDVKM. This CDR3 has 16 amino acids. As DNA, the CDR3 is TGTGCCAGCAGTATTGTGGGGGACAGGGTGAGAGATACGCAGTATTTT. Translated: CASSIVGDRVRDTQYF. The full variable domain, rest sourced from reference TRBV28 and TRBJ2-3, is DVKVTQSSRYLVKRTGEKVFLECVQDMDHENMFWYRQDPGLGLRLIYFSYDVKMKEKGDIPEGYSVSREKKERFSLILESASTNQTSMYLCASSIVGDRVRDTQYFGPGTRLTVL.

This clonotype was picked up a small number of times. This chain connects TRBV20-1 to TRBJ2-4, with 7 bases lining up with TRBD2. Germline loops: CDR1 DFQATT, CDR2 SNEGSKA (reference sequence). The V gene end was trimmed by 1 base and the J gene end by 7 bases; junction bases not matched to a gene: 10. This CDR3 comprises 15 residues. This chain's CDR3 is CSARGSAGDKNIQYF. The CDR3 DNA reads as TGCAGTGCTAGAGGGTCGGCGGGAGACAAGAACATTCAGTACTTC.

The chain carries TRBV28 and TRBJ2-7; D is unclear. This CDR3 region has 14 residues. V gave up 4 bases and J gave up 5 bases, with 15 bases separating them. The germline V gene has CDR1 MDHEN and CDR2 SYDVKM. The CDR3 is CASSSSSYFHEQYF. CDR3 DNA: TGTGCCAGCAGTTCCTCCTCCTATTTCCACGAGCAGTACTTC.

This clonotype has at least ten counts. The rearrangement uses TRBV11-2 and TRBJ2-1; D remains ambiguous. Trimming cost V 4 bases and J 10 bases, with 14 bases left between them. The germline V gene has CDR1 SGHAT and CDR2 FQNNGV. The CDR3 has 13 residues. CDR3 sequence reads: CASSSSKSYEQFF. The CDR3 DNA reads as TGTGCCAGCAGCTCCAGCAAATCATACGAGCAGTTCTTC. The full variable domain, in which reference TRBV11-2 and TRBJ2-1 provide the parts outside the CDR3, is EAGVAQSPRYKIIEKRQSVAFWCNPISGHATLYWYQQILGQGPKLLIQFQNNGVVDDSQLPKDRFSAERLKGVDSTLKIQPAKLEDSAVYLCASSSSKSYEQFFGPGTRLTVL.

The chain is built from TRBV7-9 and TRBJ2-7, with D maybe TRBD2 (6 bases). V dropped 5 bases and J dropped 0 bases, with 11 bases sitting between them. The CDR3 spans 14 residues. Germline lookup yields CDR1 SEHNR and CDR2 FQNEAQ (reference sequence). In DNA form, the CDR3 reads TGTGCCAGCAGCGGGGGGTGGGGCTCCTACGAGCAGTACTTC. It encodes CASSGGWGSYEQYF.